This TCR beta chain was identified in a study of OX40 agonist ivuxolimab in advanced cancers. General notes on the study: The costimulatory receptor OX40 (CD134) was targeted by ivuxolimab, a fully human IgG2 agonistic monoclonal antibody. Patients were allowed to have had prior anti-PD-1, anti-PD-L1 or anti-CTLA-4 therapy, and roughly 40% of the dose-escalation patients had been treated with checkpoint inhibitors. Of the roughly 52 dose-escalation patients, hepatocellular carcinoma was present in around 19, melanoma in approximately 15, renal cell carcinoma in 9 and head and neck cancer in 9. The dose-escalation cohort was roughly 80% male with a mean age of 60 years, ranging from roughly 20 to 80. Three dose-escalation patients achieved partial responses, one with hepatocellular carcinoma and two with cutaneous melanoma. The monotherapy dose-escalation portion (N ≈ 55 patients) of the phase I ivuxolimab trial is reported in the paper. Intravenous ivuxolimab was administered to patients every 2 weeks at six dose levels: 0.01, 0.1, 0.3, 1.5, 3 and 10 mg/kg. Peripheral TCRbeta sequencing was intended to test whether TCR sequence diversity was altered and clonal T-cell expansion was caused by ivuxolimab.

General study outcomes and caveats: Antigen specificity was not determined for the clonally expanded peripheral T cells. On average, CD8+ T cells showed more expanded clones than CD4+ T cells after ivuxolimab. At doses of 0.1 to 3.0 mg/kg, clonal expansion of both CD4+ and CD8+ T cells in blood was seen between baseline and week 6. Low levels of normalized T-cell clonal expansion were also shown by some nonresponding patients. Partial responders in the 0.1-3.0 mg/kg groups had among the lowest normalized peripheral clonal expansion, especially among CD8+ T cells.

Genomic DNA was extracted from sorted cells for sequencing of the TCRbeta CDR3 region. TCRbeta CDR3 regions were sequenced using the immunoSEQ Assay. TCRdb obtained this table from immuneACCESS and retained in-frame rearrangements with V and J assigned. These tables miss some clones; where compared with another copy, unresolved V genes account for less than half of the shortfall, and the remainder is unexplained. This sample is represented by 20,000 to 25,000 clones; more than 75% of them were singletons. The top ten clones comprise 8.5% to 10% of the sample. Patients with a history of autoimmune disease or receiving systemic immunosuppression were excluded from the trial. Peripheral blood for TCR sequencing was drawn from every dose cohort at baseline, at cycle 4 day 1 and at cycle 7 day 1. Samples were obtained from an open-label, multicenter, first-in-human phase I dose-escalation trial of ivuxolimab. Adults with locally advanced or metastatic head and neck squamous cell, hepatocellular, melanoma or renal cell carcinoma were enrolled in the trial. Before TCR sequencing, CD4+ T cells and CD8+ T cells were sorted from peripheral blood as separate populations.

Regarding this clone: Its antigen is currently not known. No much larger clonotype is one base removed from it; base qualities were not supplied.

From the cysteine up to the phenylalanine, the CDR3 has a length of 15 residues. Of all the DNA, just the CDR3 is kept, 45 bases in frame from base 1. Germline trimming: 5 bases from V, 3 bases from J; junction bases outside gene matches: 8. Via the germline V gene (reference sequence), CDR1 is LNHDA and CDR2 SQIVND. The rearrangement joined TRBV19 to TRBJ2-5; 8 central bases correspond to TRBD2. The sequences come from CD4+ or CD8+ T cells sorted from blood, collected in a trial of the OX40 agonist ivuxolimab. This sequence originates from an adult with an advanced solid tumor such as melanoma, head and neck, liver or kidney cancer. The nucleotide sequence is TGTGCCAGTAGTCCCAAATCGCGGGGGGAAGAGACCCAGTACTTC. Its protein is CASSPKSRGEETQYF.